Listed here are 2 T cell receptor beta chains from one sample, sequenced in a study of blood T cells in healthy people across ages. A second PCR, run for about 6 to 12 cycles, used a sample-barcoded 5' primer plus a J-beta primer mix. TCRdb redid the calling of the 5' RACE reads with MiXCR, one entry per CDR3 protein. This table has 910,000 or so distinct CDR3 sequences, just over 50% appearing once. Source material: blood. The receptors were sampled from an older woman in good health.

This clonotype was observed a handful of times. V is TRBV30 and J is TRBJ2-4; D not resolved. The assigned J gene may be wrong: the sequence end matches TRBJ2-7 better. Looked up from germline, CDR1 is GTSNPN and CDR2 is SVGIG (reference sequence). The CDR3 runs 12 residues. As DNA, the CDR3 is TGTGCCTGGAGTGTACTTAGGTACGAGCAGTACTTC. This translates into CAWSVLRYEQYF.

This clonotype appeared once. CDR3 region: CATNPHWGGGEKLFF. The DNA of the CDR3 is TGTGCCACCAACCCCCATTGGGGTGGGGGTGAAAAACTGTTTTTT. This chain connects TRBV15 to TRBJ1-4, with a possible D match to TRBD1 (5 bases). V lost 7 bases, J lost 7 bases, and 19 bases lay in between. The CDR3 spans 15 residues. Germline V gene data show CDR1 as LNHNV and CDR2 as YYDKDF (reference sequence).